The 3 T cell receptor beta chains reported below all come from one sample, sequenced in a study of regulatory T cells in long-lasting Graves disease. Both iRepertoire HTBI primers and Arm-PCR of CDR3 regions were used to build the TCR beta libraries. TCRdb redid the calling of the multiplex PCR reads with MiXCR, one entry per CDR3 protein. The table shows 500,000 or so distinct CDR3 sequences, with about 15% occurring only once. The time point here: newly diagnosed GD, antithyroid drugs for less than 3 months. Construction of the TCR library relied on RNA isolated from PBMCs. Separately, the same data were catalogued under a study of T cells in Graves' hyperthyroidism and ophthalmopathy.

The starting material was peripheral blood mononuclear cells (PBMCs), obtained at new diagnosis, from a patient treated with antithyroid drugs. These receptors were taken from a woman between 50 and 59 years old with Graves disease.

This clonotype was detected many times. This sequence joins TRBV28 and TRBJ2-3, with 10 bases aligning to TRBD2. The CDR3 contains 19 residues. Germline CDR1 is MDHEN and CDR2 is SYDVKM. The V and J ends lost 2 bases and 0 bases, in that order; junction bases with no gene match: 11. Here the CDR3 reads CASSLRLAGVLESTDTQYF. The CDR3 nucleotides read TGTGCCAGCAGTTTAAGGCTAGCGGGAGTGTTAGAAAGCACAGATACGCAGTATTTT.

V gene TRBV28 combines with J gene TRBJ1-2; 9 bases are a match to TRBD1. The germline V gene has CDR1 MDHEN and CDR2 SYDVKM. J gave up 2 bases and V 4 bases, and 8 bases lay outside the gene matches. The CDR3 is 16 amino acids. The CDR3 DNA sequence: TGTGCCAGCAGTTCCCTACAGGGGGCCTTGAACTATGGCTACACCTTC. Translated, it gives CASSSLQGALNYGYTF.

This clonotype was recorded a few times. Given the absence of the conserved phenylalanine or tryptophan at the CDR3 end, a read error is likely. Because the CDR3's place on the DNA is in doubt, the DNA is left out and the CDR3 is given as listed by TCRdb. This chain connects TRBV5-6 to TRBJ1-1; the table's D call, TRBD1, was not checked against the DNA. Counting both end residues, the CDR3 totals 15 amino acids. Germline V gives CDR1 SGHDT, CDR2 YYEEEE. CDR3 loop: CASFTGGHRNTEASS.